The 10 T cell receptor beta chains in this list originate from one sample, sequenced in a study of cytomegalovirus exposure and HLA in healthy donors. In the PCR, 60 Vbeta and 13 Jbeta primers were used. Assay used: immunoSEQ multiplex PCR; TCRdb lists only in-frame clones, some missing. This sample yields 130,000 or so clones, of which roughly 80% are seen a single time; 2% to 2.5% belongs to the top ten. The specimen sequenced was PBMCs. Receptors originate from a man between 25 and 39 years old in good health and CMV-seronegative.

This clone turned up a few times. This sequence joins TRBV11-2 and TRBJ2-3; TRBD2 matches at 12 bases. The CDR3 runs 19 residues. J was trimmed by 3 bases and V by 5 bases; bases with no gene match: 15. The germline gives CDR1 SGHAT, CDR2 FQNNGV. CDR3 loop: CASSLSWGASGGGTDTQYF. CDR3 in DNA: TGTGCCAGCAGCCTGAGCTGGGGGGCTAGCGGGGGGGGGACAGATACGCAGTATTTT.

The rearrangement uses TRBV30 and TRBJ2-1; TRBD1 might be the D (6 bases). V was cut by 5 bases and J by 13 bases, with 18 bases left in between. CDR1 is GTSNPN and CDR2 is SVGIG in the germline V gene (reference sequence). CDR3 length equals 12 residues. CDR3 in amino acids: CAWGDRLAPQFF. CDR3 sequence (DNA): TGTGCCTGGGGCGACAGGCTCGCGCCTCAGTTCTTC.

The chain has TRBV2 and TRBJ2-3; the D gene is possibly TRBD2 (5 bases). Trimming removed 4 bases from V and 0 bases from J, with 11 bases in between. Germline assignment: CDR1 SNHLY and CDR2 FYNNEI. This CDR3 comprises 15 residues. In DNA form, the CDR3 reads TGTGCCAGCAGTGGAGCACTAGTTAGCACAGATACGCAGTATTTT. Its translation is CASSGALVSTDTQYF. Looking up the rest from reference TRBV2 and TRBJ2-3 gives the full variable domain: EPEVTQTPSHQVTQMGQEVILRCVPISNHLYFYWYRQILGQKVEFLVSFYNNEISEKSEIFDDQFSVERPDGSNFTLKIRSTKLEDSAMYFCASSGALVSTDTQYFGPGTRLTVL.

V usage is TRBV5-1 and J usage is TRBJ2-2; D is unresolved. Germline CDR1 is SGHRS and CDR2 is YFSETQ. Trimming left V 1 base short and J 0 bases short, with 7 bases between. The CDR3 has 15 amino acids. CDR3 in amino acids: CASSLSQSNTGELFF. The CDR3 DNA is TGCGCCAGCAGCTTGAGTCAGTCGAACACCGGGGAGCTGTTTTTT.

The chain carries TRBV30 and TRBJ2-7; 7 bases are a match to TRBD2. The V gene end was trimmed by 0 bases and the J gene end by 2 bases; junction bases not matched to a gene: 19. Germline V gives CDR1 GTSNPN, CDR2 SVGIG (reference sequence). This CDR3 contains 19 residues. In DNA, the CDR3 is TGTGCCTGGAGTGTACTCATGTCGTGGGCGGGGGAGCCCACCTACGAGCAGTACTTC. Protein sequence: CAWSVLMSWAGEPTYEQYF.

The genes are TRBV11-2 and TRBJ2-1; tentatively, D is TRBD1 (6 bases). The ends were cut back, 4 bases at V and 0 bases at J, with 19 bases in the middle. CDR1 is SGHAT and CDR2 is FQNNGV in the germline V gene. This CDR3 is 18 amino acids long. In DNA, the CDR3 is TGTGCCAGCAGCTCACCGACAGGCCGGATAAGCTCCTACAATGAGCAGTTCTTC. This codes for CASSSPTGRISSYNEQFF.

The chain uses TRBV19 and TRBJ2-5, with 8 bases fitting TRBD2. J lost 4 bases, V lost 2 bases, and 9 bases had no gene match. The CDR3 is 16 residues long. Per the germline V gene, CDR1 is LNHDA and CDR2 is SQIVND (reference sequence). The DNA for the CDR3 is TGTGCCAGTAGTATAATCTCGGGGGGGGCCCGAGAGACCCAGTACTTC. Its translation: CASSIISGGARETQYF. The variable domain in full, with the rest retrieved from reference TRBV19 and TRBJ2-5, is DGGITQSPKYLFRKEGQNVTLSCEQNLNHDAMYWYRQDPGQGLRLIYYSQIVNDFQKGDIAEGYSVSREKKESFPLTVTSAQKNPTAFYLCASSIISGGARETQYFGPGTRLLVL.

The chain is built from TRBV7-2 and TRBJ2-6; a possible D gene is TRBD1 (6 bases). The CDR3 contains 17 residues. Germline lookup yields CDR1 SGHTA and CDR2 FQGNSA. The V gene lost 2 bases and the J gene lost 0 bases, with 11 bases spanning the gap. CDR3 bases: TGTGCCAGCAGCTTAAGGGGGATAGGCTCTGGGGCCAACGTCCTGACTTTC. Translating gives CASSLRGIGSGANVLTF.

This chain connects TRBV7-6 to TRBJ2-7; maybe TRBD1 (6 bases). V was trimmed by 2 bases and J by 6 bases, leaving 14 bases between them. CDR1 is SGHVS and CDR2 is FNYEAQ in the germline V gene. The CDR3 extends over 14 amino acids. The DNA for the CDR3 is TGTGCCAGCAGCTTATCTCCAGGGGCGGTCGAGCAGTACTTC. This gives the protein CASSLSPGAVEQYF.

The rearrangement links TRBV14 to TRBJ1-1; D may be TRBD1 (5 bases). This CDR3 is built from 13 residues. With 4 bases removed from V and 5 bases from J, the gap between germline ends came to 11 bases. The germline V gene encodes CDR1 SGHDN and CDR2 FVKESK. The CDR3 DNA reads as TGTGCCAGCAGCCGCCCGGGGGGAACTGAAGCTTTCTTT. This encodes CASSRPGGTEAFF. The complete variable domain, with remaining parts taken from reference TRBV14 and TRBJ1-1, reads EAGVTQFPSHSVIEKGQTVTLRCDPISGHDNLYWYRRVMGKEIKFLLHFVKESKQDESGMPNNRFLAERTGGTYSTLKVQPAELEDSGVYFCASSRPGGTEAFFGQGTRLTVV.